The next 21 T cell receptor beta chains were all read from a single sample in a study of resident and recirculating memory T cells in vitiligo. The method was immunoSEQ multiplex PCR; TCRdb's version includes in-frame clones alone and lacks a portion of them. Among around 70,000 clones listed, 80% to 95% were seen once. Material: blood. The receptors were sampled from a male donor with vitiligo.

V usage is TRBV9 and J usage is TRBJ1-1; perhaps TRBD1 as D (5 bases). The CDR3 sequence is 15 residues long. Germline CDR1 SGDLS, CDR2 YYNGEE. Trimming shortened V by 4 bases and J by 1 base, and 14 bases separated the two germline ends. The CDR3 nucleotides are TGTGCCAGCAGCCGGATGACAGTGTGGAACACTGAAGCTTTCTTT. This encodes CASSRMTVWNTEAFF.

This clone was detected only once. This chain links TRBV2 with TRBJ2-1, with a weak D call TRBD2 (6 bases). Germline assignment: CDR1 SNHLY and CDR2 FYNNEI. Trimming removed 8 bases at V and 4 bases at J, with 18 bases between. The CDR3 is 15 residues long. CDR3 in amino acids: CASSREPGLYNEQFF. In nucleotides, the CDR3 is TGTGCCAGCTCTCGGGAGCCAGGTTTATACAATGAGCAGTTCTTC.

V and J are TRBV10-3 and TRBJ2-7; D not certain. This CDR3 region has 12 residues. V lost 0 bases and J 5 bases, leaving 5 bases between the germline ends. In germline, CDR1 is ENHRY, CDR2 SYGVKD. CDR3 protein: CAISESADEQYF. CDR3 nucleotide sequence: TGTGCCATCAGTGAGTCGGCGGACGAGCAGTACTTC.

The CDR3 region is CASSLEAATYEQYF. CDR3 DNA: TGTGCCAGCAGCTTAGAAGCGGCTACCTACGAGCAGTACTTC. The V gene is TRBV11-2, the J gene TRBJ2-7; a possible D gene is TRBD2 (5 bases). This CDR3 is 14 amino acids long. Germline CDR1 SGHAT, CDR2 FQNNGV. V lost 0 bases, J lost 2 bases, and 8 bases lay in between.

This chain joins TRBV18 and TRBJ2-7; D is unclear. Trimming stripped 0 bases from V and 2 bases from J, with 11 bases between. CDR3 length equals 15 residues. The germline V gene has CDR1 KGHSH and CDR2 LQKENI. CDR3 amino acids: CASSPPTSATYEQYF. The DNA of the CDR3 is TGTGCCAGCTCACCACCGACCAGCGCAACCTACGAGCAGTACTTC.

The chain couples TRBV7-8 to TRBJ1-5; D uncertain. Germline CDR1 is SGHVS and CDR2 is FQNEAQ. The CDR3 contains 14 residues. Trimming took 5 bases from V and 5 from J, leaving 13 bases between them. The CDR3 bases are TGTGCCAGCAGCGCTATCCTCAAGCATCAGCCCCAGCATTTT. This translates into CASSAILKHQPQHF.

The chain carries TRBV4-3 and TRBJ2-3, with 12 bases fitting TRBD2. CDR1 and CDR2 (germline): LGHNA, YSLEER. The CDR3 totals 18 residues. With V trimmed by 1 base and J by 0 bases, 5 bases remained unmatched. The CDR3 nucleotides are TGCGCCAGCAGCCAAGTTCCTGGGACTAGCGGGAGCACAGATACGCAGTATTTT. This sequence encodes CASSQVPGTSGSTDTQYF.

The rearrangement joins TRBV2 to TRBJ1-1, with 9 positions matching TRBD1. Trimming took 11 bases from V and 4 from J; bases not matched to a gene: 26. In germline, CDR1 is SNHLY, CDR2 FYNNEI. The CDR3 sequence is 19 residues long. Here the CDR3 DNA reads TGTGCCGCCACCCCCGACCCGGGACAGGGTGTTAAACTCGGCACTGAAGCTTTCTTT. Translating gives CAATPDPGQGVKLGTEAFF. Filled out from reference TRBV2 and TRBJ1-1, the complete variable domain reads EPEVTQTPSHQVTQMGQEVILRCVPISNHLYFYWYRQILGQKVEFLVSFYNNEISEKSEIFDDQFSVERPDGSNFTLKIRSTKLEDSAMYFCAATPDPGQGVKLGTEAFFGQGTRLTVV.

The chain links TRBV15 to TRBJ2-1; D unresolved. V was pared by 0 bases and J by 16 bases, with 13 bases between. Germline V lookup: CDR1 LNHNV, CDR2 YYDKDF (reference sequence). The CDR3 length is 12 residues. As DNA, the CDR3 is TGTGCCACCAGCAGAGATGTGGCTCTCCAATTCTTC. Residues: CATSRDVALQFF.

The chain links TRBV10-2 to TRBJ2-2; no definite D call. V lost 7 bases to trimming and J lost 0 bases, with 9 bases between them. The germline V gene has CDR1 WSHSY and CDR2 SAAADI. CDR3 length: 14 residues. CDR3 region: CASTGAANTGELFF. As DNA, the CDR3 is TGCGCCAGCACTGGTGCAGCGAACACCGGGGAGCTGTTTTTT.

The V call is TRBV7-2, the J call TRBJ2-7; perhaps TRBD2 as D (5 bases). There are 15 residues in the CDR3. V lost 5 bases and J 2 bases, leaving 16 bases between the germline ends. Germline V gives CDR1 SGHTA, CDR2 FQGNSA. The CDR3 protein is CASSVDGGRTYEQYF. The CDR3 coding sequence is TGTGCCAGCAGCGTGGACGGAGGTAGAACCTACGAGCAGTACTTC.

This chain links TRBV7-2 with TRBJ2-5; 8 bases are a match to TRBD1. CDR1 and CDR2 from the germline V gene are SGHTA and FQGNSA. J lost 2 bases, V lost 5 bases, and 4 bases had no gene match. This CDR3 has 14 amino acids. This chain's CDR3 is CASSGQGVQETQYF. The CDR3 nucleotides read TGTGCCAGCAGCGGACAGGGTGTACAAGAGACCCAGTACTTC.

This sequence joins TRBV28 and TRBJ1-5; possible D gene TRBD1, 5 bases. Germline V gives CDR1 MDHEN, CDR2 SYDVKM. Deletions cut 4 bases from V and 2 bases from J, with 12 bases between. CDR3 length: 15 residues. The CDR3 loop reads CASSSGGEGNQPQHF. The DNA of the CDR3 is TGTGCCAGCAGTTCGGGGGGAGAGGGCAATCAGCCCCAGCATTTT.

The chain joins TRBV5-6 to TRBJ1-5; a weak D match, TRBD1 (5 bases). Germline CDR1 is SGHDT and CDR2 is YYEEEE. V was pared by 2 bases and J by 3 bases, with 12 bases between. The CDR3 has 15 amino acids. The DNA of the CDR3 is TGTGCCAGCAGCTTCTACACAGGCGCCAATCAGCCCCAGCATTTT. It specifies CASSFYTGANQPQHF.

This chain links TRBV9 with TRBJ2-7, with a weak D call TRBD1 (6 bases). The CDR3 runs 12 residues. Trimming took 4 bases from V and 6 from J, leaving 11 bases between them. Germline V lookup: CDR1 SGDLS, CDR2 YYNGEE. CDR3 loop: CASSFEGGEQYF. The CDR3 bases are TGTGCCAGCAGCTTCGAAGGGGGCGAGCAGTACTTC. The full variable domain, rest sourced from reference TRBV9 and TRBJ2-7, is DSGVTQTPKHLITATGQRVTLRCSPRSGDLSVYWYQQSLDQGLQFLIQYYNGEERAKGNILERFSAQQFPDLHSELNLSSLELGDSALYFCASSFEGGEQYFGPGTRLTVT.

This clone has only one observation. The CDR3 sequence: CASSPDRFSYNSPLHF. The CDR3 nucleotides read TGTGCCAGCAGCCCTGACAGGTTCTCCTATAATTCACCCCTCCACTTT. This rearrangement joins TRBV5-4 to TRBJ1-6; D might be TRBD1 (6 bases). Trimming pared 4 bases from V and 0 bases from J, leaving 11 bases between. The germline CDR1 and CDR2 sequences are SGHNT and YYREEE (reference sequence). The CDR3 is 16 amino acids.

This clone appeared a few times. The J gene is TRBJ1-3, the V gene TRBV10-3, with TRBD1 matching 8 bases. V lost 6 bases and J lost 0; bases outside the gene matches: 4. CDR3 length equals 15 residues. Germline CDR1 reads ENHRY; CDR2 reads SYGVKD. CDR3 bases: TGTGCCATCAGGGGACAGGCCTCCTCTGGAAACACCATATATTTT. This sequence encodes CAIRGQASSGNTIYF.

The chain has TRBV9 and TRBJ2-5; 12 bases agree with TRBD2. V was pared by 0 bases and J by 5 bases, with 5 bases of the junction left unmatched. In germline, CDR1 is SGDLS, CDR2 YYNGEE. The CDR3 consists of 16 residues. Here the CDR3 DNA reads TGTGCCAGCAGCGTAGCGGCTAGCGGGGGGGCCGAGACCCAGTACTTC. It encodes CASSVAASGGAETQYF.

The table lists this clone with a count of one. J is TRBJ2-1 and V is TRBV2; 7 bases match TRBD1. V dropped 1 base and J dropped 7; count of bases not matched to a gene: 4. The CDR3 spans 14 residues. Germline CDR1 SNHLY, CDR2 FYNNEI. This CDR3 reads CASSEDRGVNEQFF. CDR3 nucleotide sequence: TGTGCCAGCAGTGAAGACAGGGGTGTGAATGAGCAGTTCTTC.

V is TRBV9 and J is TRBJ2-2; perhaps TRBD1 as D (5 bases). V was cut by 0 bases and J by 7 bases, with 16 bases left in between. The CDR3 sequence is 16 residues long. CDR1 and CDR2 from the germline V gene are SGDLS and YYNGEE. The CDR3 bases are TGTGCCAGCAGCGTAGACGCCCAGGGTTTTGTCGGGGAGCTGTTTTTT. As protein: CASSVDAQGFVGELFF.

This clone was counted a single time. The J gene is TRBJ1-3, the V gene TRBV6-5; D perhaps matches TRBD1 (6 bases). CDR3 length: 15 amino acids. Trimming cost V 5 bases and J 0 bases, with 11 bases left between them. Germline-derived CDR1 and CDR2 are MNHEY and SVGAGI. The CDR3 is CASSRTGPSGNTIYF. The DNA for the CDR3 is TGTGCCAGCAGTCGTACAGGGCCCTCTGGAAACACCATATATTTT.